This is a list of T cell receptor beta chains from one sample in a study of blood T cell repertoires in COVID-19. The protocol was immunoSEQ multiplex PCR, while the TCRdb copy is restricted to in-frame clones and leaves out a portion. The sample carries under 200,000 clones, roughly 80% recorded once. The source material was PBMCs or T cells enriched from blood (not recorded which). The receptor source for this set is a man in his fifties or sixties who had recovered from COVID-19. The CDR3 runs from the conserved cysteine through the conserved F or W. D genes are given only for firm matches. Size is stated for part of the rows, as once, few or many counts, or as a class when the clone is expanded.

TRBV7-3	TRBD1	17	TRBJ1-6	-	TGTGCCAGCAGCTCCCGGTGGCAGGGGGCAAAAAATTCACCCCTCCACTTT	CASSSRWQGAKNSPLHF
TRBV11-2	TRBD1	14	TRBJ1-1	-	TGTGCCAGCAACCGACAGGGTGGTCGCACTGAAGCTTTCTTT	CASNRQGGRTEAFF
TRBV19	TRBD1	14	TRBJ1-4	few	TGTGCCAGTAGTATCCAGGGGGCACATGAAAAACTGTTTTTT	CASSIQGAHEKLFF
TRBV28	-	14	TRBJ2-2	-	TGTGCCAGCAGTTTAAGGGACAAGGCCGGGGAGCTGTTTTTT	CASSLRDKAGELFF
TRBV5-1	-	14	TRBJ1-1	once	TGCGCCAGCAGCTTGGTGGGGGCGGGCACTGAAGCTTTCTTT	CASSLVGAGTEAFF
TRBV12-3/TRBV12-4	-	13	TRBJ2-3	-	TGTGCCAGCAGTCTAGGGACTTCAGATACGCAGTATTTT	CASSLGTSDTQYF
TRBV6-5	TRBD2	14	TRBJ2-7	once	TGTGCCAGCAGAAGTCTAGCGGAAGCCTACGAGCAGTACTTC	CASRSLAEAYEQYF
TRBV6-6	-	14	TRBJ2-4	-	TGTGCCAGCAGTCCCGGAGCCACCATGAACATTCAGTACTTC	CASSPGATMNIQYF
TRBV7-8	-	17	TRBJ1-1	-	TGTGCCAGCAGCCCCCTCCAGGGCAGGAGCATCATTCATCCAGCTTTCTTT	CASSPLQGRSIIHPAFF
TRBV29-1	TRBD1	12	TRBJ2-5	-	TGCAGCTTACGGACAGGGCAAGAGACCCAGTACTTC	CSLRTGQETQYF
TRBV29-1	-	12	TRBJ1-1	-	TGCAGCGTTGCGACAGCTAACACTGAAGCTTTCTTT	CSVATANTEAFF
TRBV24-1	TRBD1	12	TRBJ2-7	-	TGTGCCACCGGCACAGGGGGCGGCGAGCAGTACTTC	CATGTGGGEQYF
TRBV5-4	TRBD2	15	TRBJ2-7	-	TGTGCCAGCAGCGGACGGACTAGCGGGAACTACGAGCAGTACTTC	CASSGRTSGNYEQYF
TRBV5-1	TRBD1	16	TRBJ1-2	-	TGCGCCAGCAGCTTGGCCCCAGGACAGGAGGACTATGGCTACACCTTC	CASSLAPGQEDYGYTF
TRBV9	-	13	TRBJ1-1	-	TGTGCCAGCAGCCCACCAAGGGGATCTGAAGCTTTCTTT	CASSPPRGSEAFF
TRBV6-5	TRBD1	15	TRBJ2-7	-	TGTGCCACTCCGGGATCGGACAGGGGATCCTACGAGCAGTACTTC	CATPGSDRGSYEQYF
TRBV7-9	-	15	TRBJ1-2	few	TGTGCCAGCAGCTTACCGGGACACCTCAACTATGGCTACACCTTC	CASSLPGHLNYGYTF
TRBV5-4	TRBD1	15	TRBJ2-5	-	TGTGCCAGCAGCTGGGACAGGGATAAACAAGAGACCCAGTACTTC	CASSWDRDKQETQYF
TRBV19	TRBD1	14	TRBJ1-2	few	TGTGCCAGTAGCACGACAGGGGGGAACTATGGCTACACCTTC	CASSTTGGNYGYTF
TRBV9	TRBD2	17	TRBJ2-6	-	TGTGCCAGCAGCGGCCTAGCGGGCCCGGGGGGGGCCAACGTCCTGACTTTC	CASSGLAGPGGANVLTF
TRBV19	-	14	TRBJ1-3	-	TGTGCCAGTAAGCGCAGGGACTCTGGAAACACCATATATTTT	CASKRRDSGNTIYF
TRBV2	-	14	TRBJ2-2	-	TGTGCCAGCAGCCCCCGGACTAACGCCGGGGAGCTGTTTTTT	CASSPRTNAGELFF
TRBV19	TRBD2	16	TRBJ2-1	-	TGTGCCAGTAGTATGGTAAGGACTAGCGGTCCCAATGAGCAGTTCTTC	CASSMVRTSGPNEQFF
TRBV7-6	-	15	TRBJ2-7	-	TGTGCCAGCAGCTTCGCCCCCGAACTAATCTACGAGCAGTACTTC	CASSFAPELIYEQYF
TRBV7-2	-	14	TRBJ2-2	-	TGTGCCAGCAGCTCTGCAGGCAACACCGGGGAGCTGTTTTTT	CASSSAGNTGELFF
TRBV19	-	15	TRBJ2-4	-	TGTGCCAGTAGTATAGGATGGAGGGGCGTGGACATTCAGTACTTC	CASSIGWRGVDIQYF
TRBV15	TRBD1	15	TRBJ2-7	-	TGTGCCACCAGCAGAGAGAACAGGGGCACCTACGAGCAGTACTTC	CATSRENRGTYEQYF
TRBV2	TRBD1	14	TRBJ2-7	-	TGTGCCAGCCGACGGACAGGGAACTCCTACGAGCAGTACTTC	CASRRTGNSYEQYF
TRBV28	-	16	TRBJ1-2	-	TGTGCCAGCAGTCCCCGGTCAGGGAGGGTTAACTATGGCTACACCTTC	CASSPRSGRVNYGYTF
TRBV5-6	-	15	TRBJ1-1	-	TGTGCCAGCAGCTTCTACGACTCCCCGAACACTGAAGCTTTCTTT	CASSFYDSPNTEAFF
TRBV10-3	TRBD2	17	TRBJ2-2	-	TGTGCCATCAGTGACTCTAGACTAGCAACGAACACCGGGGAGCTGTTTTTT	CAISDSRLATNTGELFF
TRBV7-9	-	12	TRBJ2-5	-	TGTGCCAGCAGCTTAATCTTTGAGACCCAGTACTTC	CASSLIFETQYF
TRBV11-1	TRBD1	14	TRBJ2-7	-	TGTGCCAGCAGATTGGGGACAGGGACCTACGAGCAGTACTTC	CASRLGTGTYEQYF
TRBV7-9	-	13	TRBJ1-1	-	TGTGCCAGCAGCTTACGGGGGAACACTGAAGCTTTCTTT	CASSLRGNTEAFF
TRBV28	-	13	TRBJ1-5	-	TGTGCCAGCAGAAAGACTGGCAATCAGCCCCAGCATTTT	CASRKTGNQPQHF
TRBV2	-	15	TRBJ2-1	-	TGTGCCAGCAGTGAACTCAGGGCTGGGGACAATGAGCAGTTCTTC	CASSELRAGDNEQFF